The entry that follows covers one T cell receptor beta chain sequence. This entry belongs to a study of blood T cell repertoires in COVID-19. Using immunoSEQ multiplex PCR, the repertoire was profiled, and TCRdb retains in-frame clones only, with some absent. This table holds over 120,000 clones, about three quarters found once. V lost 4 bases and J lost 4, with 19 bases in between. CDR3 length equals 15 residues. Germline V lookup: CDR1 SQVTM, CDR2 ANQGSEA. The clonotype comes from a woman in her forties or fifties who had recovered from COVID-19. Sequencing used PBMCs or T cells enriched from blood (not recorded which). The V call is TRBV29-1, the J call TRBJ2-5; tentatively, D is TRBD1 (6 bases). This CDR3 is CSVAWDQGRSETQYF. The CDR3 bases are TGCAGCGTTGCCTGGGATCAGGGGCGGTCAGAGACCCAGTACTTC.